The entry below gives a single T cell receptor beta chain sequence along with its context. Its antigen is not identified. This specimen belongs to a study of cytomegalovirus exposure and HLA in healthy donors. Whereas donors were nominally healthy upon sampling, unrecorded immune exposures were probable. Overall study findings and caveats: Through in vitro validation, three CMV-associated chains were shown to be specific for CMV antigens. With later analysis, a missense DCLRE1C variant became linked to TCR beta V- and J-gene trimming.

It was with 60 Vbeta and 13 Jbeta primers that the PCR ran. The assay was immunoSEQ multiplex PCR, and TCRdb's table has in-frame clones only and misses some. The ten top clones account for over 1.5%, within a sample of 100,000 to 150,000 clones. The material sequenced was PBMCs. The TCR sequence derives from a young man in good health and CMV-seronegative.

The CDR3 loop is CARQGWPYNEQFF. In DNA form, the CDR3 reads TGTGCCAGACAGGGTTGGCCCTACAATGAGCAGTTCTTC. The V and J genes are TRBV21-1 and TRBJ2-1; TRBD1 reflects the table's D call only, with no check against the DNA. TRBV21-1 constitutes a pseudogene. CDR3 length equals 13 residues.